The sequence of this T cell receptor (beta chain) was determined in a study of cytomegalovirus exposure and HLA in healthy donors. Study-wide findings and caveats: Sequences of the TCR beta chain were said to predict the HLA-A and HLA-B alleles of most subjects accurately. Confirmation was obtained in vitro that a few CMV-associated chains are specific for CMV antigens.

Germline CDR1 is SGHNT and CDR2 is YENEEA. V shed 5 bases and J shed 5 bases, with 15 bases lying between them. CDR3 length: 14 amino acids. Concerning this clone: Its antigen is unidentified.

Both 60 Vbeta primers and 13 Jbeta primers went into the PCR. The protocol was immunoSEQ multiplex PCR, while the TCRdb copy is restricted to in-frame clones and leaves out a portion. The sample shows over 65,000 clones, around 75% of them seen only once. This receptor was taken from a woman in her thirties or forties in good health and CMV-seropositive. The sequenced material came from PBMCs. V is TRBV11-3 and J is TRBJ1-2, with D hard to call. The CDR3 sequence is CASSPEEEEYGYTF. The CDR3 DNA reads as TGTGCCAGCAGCCCAGAGGAGGAGGAGTATGGCTACACCTTC.